This entry is about one TCR beta chain. Its antigen remains unidentified. CD45RO-negative cells were positively selected for CCR7, leaving out terminally differentiated effector memory CD45RA+ cells. V was cut by 7 bases and J by 14 bases, with 6 bases left in between. From germline, CDR1 is MNHNS and CDR2 SASEGT. The CDR3 is 8 amino acids. The data are from a study of shared clonotypes between healthy human individuals. The study's findings and limits: Across a few donors, naive CD4 shared roughly 5.2%, naive CD8 more than 3%, memory CD4 about 2.5%, memory CD8 around 0.36%.

TCRdb's table, derived via immunoSEQ multiplex PCR, lists solely in-frame clones and lacks some. The sample holds some 740,000 clones; 80% to 95% are singletons and the top ten take approximately 25%. The clonotype comes from a man younger than 45 in good health. Sequenced material: naive CD8+ T cells sorted from blood. The genes are TRBV6-1 and TRBJ2-1; D unclear. The CDR3 protein is CASTSEFF. The DNA for the CDR3 is TGTGCCAGCACGTCTGAGTTCTTC.